Described below is a single TCR beta chain sequence and its context. Antigen unknown. A second about 7 to 11 cycle PCR used barcoded and J-beta primers. From the 5' RACE reads, TCRdb called clonotypes with MiXCR, one entry per CDR3 protein. The table lists 650,000 to 1,000,000 distinct CDR3 sequences, under 40% of them singletons. CDR3 size: 12 residues. V lost 3 bases, J lost 7 bases, and 1 base stayed unmatched. This record comes from a study of blood T cells in healthy people across ages. Findings and caveats of the study: From one million sequenced T cells, diversity estimates were lower bounds.

Source material: blood. The chain carries TRBV12-3 or TRBV12-4 and TRBJ1-1, with 8 positions matching TRBD1. The receptor's source is a man between 18 and 35 years old in good health. The CDR3 DNA reads TGTGCCAGCAGTTTTGGGACAGGTGAAGCTTTCTTT. This encodes CASSFGTGEAFF.